The 15 T cell receptor beta chains given below trace back to one sample, sequenced in a study of CD8 T cells in Susac syndrome. Reverse transcription of about 0.45 to 1 ug RNA was performed with random hexamers. TCRdb reprocessed the immunoSEQ multiplex PCR reads via MiXCR and lists one record per CDR3 protein. The sample has around 200,000 distinct CDR3 sequences, roughly 95% seen once. Specimen: CD4+ T cells from PBMCs. Receptor source: a human donor with multiple sclerosis.

The chain combines TRBV30 with TRBJ2-2; unclear D gene. The ends were cut back, 4 bases at V and 2 bases at J, with 8 bases in the middle. The CDR3 runs 13 residues. Germline V gene sequence: CDR1 GTSNPN, CDR2 SVGIG (reference sequence). CDR3 nucleotides: TGTGCCTGGACCTCGCTTAACACCGGGGAGCTGTTTTTT. The encoded protein is CAWTSLNTGELFF.

The gene calls are TRBV5-1 and TRBJ2-4, with a weak D call TRBD2 (6 bases). V was trimmed by 0 bases and J by 9 bases, leaving 19 bases between them. CDR1 SGHRS and CDR2 YFSETQ come from the germline V gene. The CDR3 runs to 16 residues. CDR3 protein: CASSLGGVGGVVIQYF. The CDR3 DNA reads TGCGCCAGCAGCTTGGGAGGGGTCGGCGGGGTCGTCATTCAGTACTTC.

The DNA of the CDR3 is TGCGCCAGCAGCCCGGAGGCCGGACGGCTAAATGAAAAACTGTTTTTT. Amino acids: CASSPEAGRLNEKLFF. The gene calls are TRBV5-1 and TRBJ1-4; unclear D gene. The germline CDR1 and CDR2 sequences are SGHRS and YFSETQ. The CDR3 covers 16 residues. The V gene lost 4 bases and the J gene lost 5 bases, with 18 bases spanning the gap.

The genes are TRBV29-1 and TRBJ2-5; perhaps D is TRBD1 or TRBD2 (6 bases each). CDR3 length equals 13 residues. With 1 base removed from V and 10 bases from J, the gap between germline ends came to 16 bases. Per germline, CDR1 SQVTM and CDR2 ANQGSEA. CDR3 protein: CSVEAQEEGDQYF. The CDR3 nucleotides read TGCAGCGTTGAAGCACAGGAGGAGGGGGACCAGTACTTC.

This clonotype has only one observation. The rearrangement uses TRBV13 and TRBJ2-1, with 13 bases fitting TRBD2. Germline CDR1 is PRHDT and CDR2 is FYEKMQ (reference sequence). The CDR3 has 15 residues. V shed 4 bases and J 8 bases; nucleotides not matched to a gene: 5. In DNA, the CDR3 is TGTGCCAGCAGCTGGGGACTAGCGGGATACGATGAGCAGTTCTTC. As protein: CASSWGLAGYDEQFF.

This clonotype was counted once. CDR3 in amino acids: CASSPQQGTYEQYF. CDR3 bases: TGTGCCAGCAGCCCCCAACAGGGGACCTACGAGCAGTACTTC. The chain has TRBV7-9 and TRBJ2-7; TRBD1 agrees at 7 bases. Germline CDR1 and CDR2: SEHNR and FQNEAQ (reference sequence). The ends lost 5 bases at V and 2 bases at J; junction bases unmatched: 6. The CDR3 contains 14 residues.

This chain uses TRBV20-1 with TRBJ1-1; 8 bases map to TRBD1. The germline V gene has CDR1 DFQATT and CDR2 SNEGSKA (reference sequence). Germline trimming cut 7 bases from V and 5 bases from J; bases unmatched to any gene: 3. CDR3 length equals 11 residues. The CDR3 bases are TGCAGTGGGACAGGGTATACTGAAGCTTTCTTT. Protein sequence: CSGTGYTEAFF.

The table lists this clonotype with a few counts. The chain combines TRBV25-1 with TRBJ1-1; D gene ambiguous. The germline gives CDR1 MGHDK, CDR2 SYGVNS. The CDR3 runs 13 residues. V lost 4 bases to trimming and J lost 3 bases, with 9 bases between them. This CDR3 is CASSGLGDTEAFF. CDR3 in DNA: TGTGCCAGCAGTGGCTTGGGAGACACTGAAGCTTTCTTT.

The chain employs TRBV7-2 and TRBJ2-1; 11 bases match TRBD1. The V gene end was trimmed by 4 bases and the J gene end by 8 bases; junction bases not matched to a gene: 13. The CDR3 has 17 amino acids. The germline CDR1 and CDR2 sequences are SGHTA and FQGNSA. CDR3 residues: CASSSSWTGGGLYEQFF. The CDR3 region has the DNA TGTGCCAGCAGCTCCTCCTGGACAGGGGGCGGATTGTATGAGCAGTTCTTC.

This chain links TRBV5-1 with TRBJ2-7; D gene unclear. Germline CDR1 reads SGHRS; CDR2 reads YFSETQ. The ends were cut back, 3 bases at V and 2 bases at J, with 15 bases in the middle. This CDR3 comprises 15 residues. CDR3 nucleotide sequence: TGCGCCAGCAGCTCCCGGCCGACTGGTACCTACGAGCAGTACTTC. Translated: CASSSRPTGTYEQYF.

The V call is TRBV3-1, the J call TRBJ2-7; 7 bases line up with TRBD2. Germline V gene data show CDR1 as LGHDT and CDR2 as YNNKEL (reference sequence). V lost 3 bases and J lost 2; bases outside the gene matches: 10. The CDR3 sequence is 16 residues long. The CDR3 bases are TGTGCCAGCAGCCACGAGGGAGGGTTGGGAACCTACGAGCAGTACTTC. This codes for CASSHEGGLGTYEQYF.

V is TRBV28 and J is TRBJ1-2; 7 bases fit TRBD1. The CDR3 covers 16 residues. The V segment lost 5 bases and the J segment 2 bases; nucleotides outside the gene matches: 11. Germline V lookup: CDR1 MDHEN, CDR2 SYDVKM. CDR3 sequence: CASSAPGDRLNYGYTF. CDR3 nucleotides: TGTGCCAGCAGTGCCCCTGGGGACAGATTAAACTATGGCTACACCTTC.

This clonotype was detected once. This chain connects TRBV10-2 to TRBJ2-2, with 8 bases that match TRBD1. Germline-derived CDR1 and CDR2 are WSHSY and SAAADI. V was pared by 9 bases and J by 5 bases, with 5 bases of the junction left unmatched. CDR3 length: 13 amino acids. CDR3 sequence reads: CASQGARTGELFF. The CDR3 coding sequence is TGCGCCAGTCAGGGGGCTAGGACCGGGGAGCTGTTTTTT.

Turning to this clonotype: One end of the junction is discordant with germline, which a read error may explain. The chain joins TRBV4-3 to TRBJ1-4; D unclear. The CDR3 loop spans 15 amino acids. Germline V gives CDR1 LGHNA, CDR2 YSLEER. The CDR3 region has the DNA TGCGCCAGCAGCCAAGATCTCAATTACCTTGAAGAACTGTTTTTT. It specifies CASSQDLNYLEELFF.

The V gene is TRBV28, the J gene TRBJ2-7; 9 bases line up with TRBD1. The CDR3 sequence is 17 residues long. Germline CDR1 is MDHEN and CDR2 is SYDVKM. After removal of 2 bases from V and 4 bases from J, the junction contained 12 bases not matched to a gene. The CDR3 region is CASSLRGPGQGSYEQYF. Written as DNA, the CDR3 is TGTGCCAGCAGTTTAAGGGGACCGGGACAGGGTTCGTACGAGCAGTACTTC.